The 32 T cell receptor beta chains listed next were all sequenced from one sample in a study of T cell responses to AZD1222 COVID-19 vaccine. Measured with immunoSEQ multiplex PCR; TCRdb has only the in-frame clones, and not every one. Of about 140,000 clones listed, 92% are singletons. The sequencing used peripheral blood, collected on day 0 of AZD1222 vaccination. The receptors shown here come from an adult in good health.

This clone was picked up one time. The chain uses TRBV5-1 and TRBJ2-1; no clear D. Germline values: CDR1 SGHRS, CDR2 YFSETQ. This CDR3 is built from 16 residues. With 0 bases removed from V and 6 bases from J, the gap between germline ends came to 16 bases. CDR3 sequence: CASSLAWGKSVNEQFF. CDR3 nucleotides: TGCGCCAGCAGCTTGGCCTGGGGAAAAAGTGTCAATGAGCAGTTCTTC.

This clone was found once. This CDR3 is CAISPAGIKNEQFF. CDR3 DNA sequence: TGTGCCATCAGCCCAGCGGGAATTAAGAATGAGCAGTTCTTC. This chain connects TRBV10-3 to TRBJ2-1; 7 positions agree with TRBD2. V dropped 6 bases and J dropped 7; count of bases not matched to a gene: 9. The CDR3 spans 14 residues. Germline CDR1 ENHRY, CDR2 SYGVKD.

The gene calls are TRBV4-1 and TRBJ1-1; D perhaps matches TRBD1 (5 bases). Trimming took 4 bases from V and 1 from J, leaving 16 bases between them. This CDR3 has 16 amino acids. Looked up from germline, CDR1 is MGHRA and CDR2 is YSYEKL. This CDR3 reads CASSRMGWGSNTEAFF. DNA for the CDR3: TGCGCCAGCAGCCGAATGGGGTGGGGGTCGAACACTGAAGCTTTCTTT.

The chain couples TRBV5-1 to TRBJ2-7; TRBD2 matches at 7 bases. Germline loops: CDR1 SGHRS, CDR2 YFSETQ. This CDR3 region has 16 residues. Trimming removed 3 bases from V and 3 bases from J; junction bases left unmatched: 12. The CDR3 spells CASSSKVRGNRYEQYF. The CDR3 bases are TGCGCCAGCAGCTCCAAGGTGCGGGGGAACCGCTACGAGCAGTACTTC.

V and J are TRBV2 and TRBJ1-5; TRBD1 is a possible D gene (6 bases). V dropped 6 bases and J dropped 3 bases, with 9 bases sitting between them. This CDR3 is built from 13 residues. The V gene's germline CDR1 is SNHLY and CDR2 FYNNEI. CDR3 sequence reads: CASSRDTNQPQHF. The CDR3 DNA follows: TGTGCCAGCAGCCGGGACACCAATCAGCCCCAGCATTTT.

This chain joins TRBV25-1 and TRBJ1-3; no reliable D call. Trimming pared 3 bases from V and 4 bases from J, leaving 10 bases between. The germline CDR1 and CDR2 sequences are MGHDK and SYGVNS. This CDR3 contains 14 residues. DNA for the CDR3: TGTGCCAGCAGTGACCCACACTCCGGAAACACCATATATTTT. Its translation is CASSDPHSGNTIYF.

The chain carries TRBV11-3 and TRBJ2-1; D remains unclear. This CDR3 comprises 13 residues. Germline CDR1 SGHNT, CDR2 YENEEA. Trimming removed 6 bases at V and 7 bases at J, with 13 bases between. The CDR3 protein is CASRSGPGNEQFF. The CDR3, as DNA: TGTGCCAGCAGATCCGGGCCCGGGAATGAGCAGTTCTTC. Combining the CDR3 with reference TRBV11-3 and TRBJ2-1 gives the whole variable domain EAGVVQSPRYKIIEKKQPVAFWCNPISGHNTLYWYLQNLGQGPELLIRYENEEAVDDSQLPKDRFSAERLKGVDSTLKIQPAELGDSAVYLCASRSGPGNEQFFGPGTRLTVL.

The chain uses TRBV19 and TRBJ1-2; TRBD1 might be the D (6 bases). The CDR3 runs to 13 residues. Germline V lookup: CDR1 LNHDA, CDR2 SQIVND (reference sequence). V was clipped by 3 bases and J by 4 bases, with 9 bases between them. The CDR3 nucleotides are TGTGCCAGTAGTATGGACAGTCCCTATGGCTACACCTTC. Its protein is CASSMDSPYGYTF.

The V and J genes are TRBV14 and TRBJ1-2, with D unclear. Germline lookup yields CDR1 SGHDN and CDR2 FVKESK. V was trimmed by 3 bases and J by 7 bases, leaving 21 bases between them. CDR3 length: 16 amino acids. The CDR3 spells CASSQASGGRWGGYTF. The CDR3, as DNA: TGTGCCAGCAGCCAGGCTTCGGGTGGTCGCTGGGGTGGCTACACCTTC. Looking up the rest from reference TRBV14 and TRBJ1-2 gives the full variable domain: EAGVTQFPSHSVIEKGQTVTLRCDPISGHDNLYWYRRVMGKEIKFLLHFVKESKQDESGMPNNRFLAERTGGTYSTLKVQPAELEDSGVYFCASSQASGGRWGGYTFGSGTRLTVV.

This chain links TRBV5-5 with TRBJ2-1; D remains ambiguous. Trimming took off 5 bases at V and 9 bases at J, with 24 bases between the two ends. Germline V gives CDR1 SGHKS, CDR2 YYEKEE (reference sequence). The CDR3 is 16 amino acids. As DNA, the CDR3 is TGTGCCAGCAGTTCCCTCGGTGGGGTGGGCACTCTTGAGCAGTTCTTC. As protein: CASSSLGGVGTLEQFF.

This CDR3 is CASSIVRATNEKLFF. CDR3 bases: TGTGCCAGTAGTATCGTCCGGGCAACTAATGAAAAACTGTTTTTT. The chain carries TRBV19 and TRBJ1-4, with D uncertain. Trimming pared 3 bases from V and 0 bases from J, leaving 8 bases between. Looked up from germline, CDR1 is LNHDA and CDR2 is SQIVND (reference sequence). The length of the CDR3 is 15 residues.

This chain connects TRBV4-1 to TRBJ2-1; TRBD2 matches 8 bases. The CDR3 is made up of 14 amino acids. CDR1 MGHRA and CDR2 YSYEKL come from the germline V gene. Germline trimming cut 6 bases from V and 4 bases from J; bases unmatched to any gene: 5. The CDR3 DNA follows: TGCGCCAGCAGGGCGGGGGGTAGTTACAATGAGCAGTTCTTC. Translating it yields CASRAGGSYNEQFF.

The DNA of the CDR3 is TGTGCCAGCAGCTTAGAGCGCACACCGGGTGGAAACACCATATATTTT. Translation gives CASSLERTPGGNTIYF. The chain combines TRBV7-9 with TRBJ1-3; no definite D call. Trimming cost V 1 base and J 3 bases, with 13 bases left between them. This CDR3 is built from 16 residues. Germline V gene sequence: CDR1 SEHNR, CDR2 FQNEAQ (reference sequence).

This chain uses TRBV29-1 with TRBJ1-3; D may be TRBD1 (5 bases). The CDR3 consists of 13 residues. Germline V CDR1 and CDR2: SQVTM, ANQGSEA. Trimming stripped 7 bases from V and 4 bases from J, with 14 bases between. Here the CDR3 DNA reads TGCAGCGGGGTCAGGGCAGGAGGAAACACCATATATTTT. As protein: CSGVRAGGNTIYF.

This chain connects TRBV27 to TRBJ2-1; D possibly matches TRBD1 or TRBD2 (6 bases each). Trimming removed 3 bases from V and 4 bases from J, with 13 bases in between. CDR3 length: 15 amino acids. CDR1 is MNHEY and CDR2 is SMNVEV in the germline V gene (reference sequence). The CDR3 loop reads CASSFGGTPYNEQFF. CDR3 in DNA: TGTGCCAGCAGTTTTGGCGGGACACCTTACAATGAGCAGTTCTTC.

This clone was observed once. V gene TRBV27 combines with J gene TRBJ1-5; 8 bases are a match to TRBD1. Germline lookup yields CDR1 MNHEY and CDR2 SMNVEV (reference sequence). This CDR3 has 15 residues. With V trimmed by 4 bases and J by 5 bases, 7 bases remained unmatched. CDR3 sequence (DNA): TGTGCCAGCAGTTCCGGCAGGGGGCGCGATCAGCCCCAGCATTTT. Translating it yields CASSSGRGRDQPQHF.

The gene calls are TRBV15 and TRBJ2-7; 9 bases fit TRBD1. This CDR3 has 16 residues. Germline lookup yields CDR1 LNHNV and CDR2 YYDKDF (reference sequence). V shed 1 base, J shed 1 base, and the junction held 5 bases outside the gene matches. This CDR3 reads CATSRGRDRVSYEQYF. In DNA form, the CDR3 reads TGTGCCACCAGCAGAGGGAGGGACAGGGTTTCCTACGAGCAGTACTTC.

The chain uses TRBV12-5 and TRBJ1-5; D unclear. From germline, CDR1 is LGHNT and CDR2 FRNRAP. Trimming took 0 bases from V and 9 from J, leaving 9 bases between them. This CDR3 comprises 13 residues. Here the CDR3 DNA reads TGTGCTAGTGGTTTGGTACTTGGGCGGCCCCAGCATTTT. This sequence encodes CASGLVLGRPQHF. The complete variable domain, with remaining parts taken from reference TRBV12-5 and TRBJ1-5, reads DARVTQTPRHKVTEMGQEVTMRCQPILGHNTVFWYRQTMMQGLELLAYFRNRAPLDDSGMPKDRFSAEMPDATLATLKIQPSEPRDSAVYFCASGLVLGRPQHFGDGTRLSIL.

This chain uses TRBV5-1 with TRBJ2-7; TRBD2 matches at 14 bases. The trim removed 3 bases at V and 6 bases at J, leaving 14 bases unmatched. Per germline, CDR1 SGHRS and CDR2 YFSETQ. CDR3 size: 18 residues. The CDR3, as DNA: TGCGCCAGCAGCTCCGGGACTAGCGGGAGTATTCAAGGGGGCGAGCAGTACTTC. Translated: CASSSGTSGSIQGGEQYF.

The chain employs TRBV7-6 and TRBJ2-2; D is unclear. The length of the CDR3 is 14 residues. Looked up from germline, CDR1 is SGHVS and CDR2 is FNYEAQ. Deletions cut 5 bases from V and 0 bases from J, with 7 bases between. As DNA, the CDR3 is TGTGCCAGCAGCCGGGCTTCGAACACCGGGGAGCTGTTTTTT. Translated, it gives CASSRASNTGELFF.

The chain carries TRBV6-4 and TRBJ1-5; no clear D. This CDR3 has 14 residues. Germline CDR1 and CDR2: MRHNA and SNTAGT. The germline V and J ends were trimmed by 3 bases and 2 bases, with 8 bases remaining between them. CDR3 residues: CASSELGGNQPQHF. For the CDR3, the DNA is TGTGCCAGCAGTGAGTTAGGAGGCAATCAGCCCCAGCATTTT.

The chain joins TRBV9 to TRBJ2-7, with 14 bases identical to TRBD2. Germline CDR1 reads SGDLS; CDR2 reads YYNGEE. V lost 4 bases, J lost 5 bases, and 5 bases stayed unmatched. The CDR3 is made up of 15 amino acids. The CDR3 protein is CASSPGLAGVHEQYF. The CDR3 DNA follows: TGTGCCAGCAGCCCGGGACTAGCGGGAGTCCACGAGCAGTACTTC. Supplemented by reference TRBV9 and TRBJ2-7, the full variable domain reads DSGVTQTPKHLITATGQRVTLRCSPRSGDLSVYWYQQSLDQGLQFLIQYYNGEERAKGNILERFSAQQFPDLHSELNLSSLELGDSALYFCASSPGLAGVHEQYFGPGTRLTVT.

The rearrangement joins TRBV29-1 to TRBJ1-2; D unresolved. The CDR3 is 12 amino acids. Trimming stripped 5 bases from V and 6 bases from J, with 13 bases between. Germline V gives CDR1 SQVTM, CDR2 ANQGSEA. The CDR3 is CSVFRLGDGYTF. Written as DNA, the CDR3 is TGCAGCGTTTTCCGGCTGGGAGATGGCTACACCTTC.

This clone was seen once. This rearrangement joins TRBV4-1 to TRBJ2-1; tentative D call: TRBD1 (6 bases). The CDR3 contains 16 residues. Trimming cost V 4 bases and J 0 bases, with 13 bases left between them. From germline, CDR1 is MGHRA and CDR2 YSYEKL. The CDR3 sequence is CASSPKGVLSYNEQFF. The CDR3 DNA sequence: TGCGCCAGCAGCCCGAAGGGGGTCCTCTCCTACAATGAGCAGTTCTTC.

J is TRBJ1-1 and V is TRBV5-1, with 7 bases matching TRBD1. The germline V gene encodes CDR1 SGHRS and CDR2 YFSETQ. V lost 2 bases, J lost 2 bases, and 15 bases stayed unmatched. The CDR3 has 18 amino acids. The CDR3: CASSFAFGQAAGNTEAFF. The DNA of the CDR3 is TGCGCCAGCAGCTTTGCATTCGGACAGGCGGCGGGAAACACTGAAGCTTTCTTT.

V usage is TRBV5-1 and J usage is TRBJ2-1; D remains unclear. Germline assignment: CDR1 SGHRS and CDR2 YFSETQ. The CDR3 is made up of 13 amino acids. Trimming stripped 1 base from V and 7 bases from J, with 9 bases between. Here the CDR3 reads CASSLSSRNEQFF. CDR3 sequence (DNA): TGCGCCAGCAGCTTGTCGAGCAGGAATGAGCAGTTCTTC.

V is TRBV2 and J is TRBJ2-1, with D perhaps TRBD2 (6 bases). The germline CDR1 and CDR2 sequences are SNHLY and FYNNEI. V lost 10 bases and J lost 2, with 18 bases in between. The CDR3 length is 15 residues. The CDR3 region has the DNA TGTGCCACCTTACAAGGAGGGAAGGCCTACAATGAGCAGTTCTTC. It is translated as CATLQGGKAYNEQFF.

The CDR3 here is CAISSPPGILSGANVLTF. The CDR3 DNA reads as TGTGCCATCAGCTCCCCACCCGGGATACTCTCTGGGGCCAACGTCCTGACTTTC. The chain employs TRBV10-3 and TRBJ2-6, with a possible D match to TRBD2 (5 bases). The CDR3 has 18 residues. Trimming left V 6 bases short and J 0 bases short, with 18 bases between. Germline assignment: CDR1 ENHRY and CDR2 SYGVKD.

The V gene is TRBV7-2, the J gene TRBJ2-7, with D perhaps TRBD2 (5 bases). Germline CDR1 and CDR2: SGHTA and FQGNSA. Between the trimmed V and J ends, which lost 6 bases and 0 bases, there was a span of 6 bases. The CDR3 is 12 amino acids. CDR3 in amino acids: CASRDFSYEQYF. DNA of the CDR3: TGTGCCAGCAGGGACTTCTCCTACGAGCAGTACTTC.

The CDR3 bases are TGTGCCAGCAGCCAAGATGGGACTCACTTGGGGAATGAGCAGTTCTTC. It specifies CASSQDGTHLGNEQFF. The chain links TRBV4-2 to TRBJ2-1, with D maybe TRBD2 (6 bases). V lost 0 bases and J lost 7, with 16 bases in between. The CDR3 spans 16 residues. Germline CDR1 reads LGHNA; CDR2 reads YNFKEQ.

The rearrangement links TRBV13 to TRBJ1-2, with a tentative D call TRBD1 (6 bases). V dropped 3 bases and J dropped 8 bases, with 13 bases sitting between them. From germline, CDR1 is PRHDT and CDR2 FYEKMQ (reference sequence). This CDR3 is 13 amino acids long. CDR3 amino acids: CASSFSRGLGYTF. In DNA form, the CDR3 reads TGTGCCAGCAGCTTCTCCAGGGGATTGGGCTACACCTTC.

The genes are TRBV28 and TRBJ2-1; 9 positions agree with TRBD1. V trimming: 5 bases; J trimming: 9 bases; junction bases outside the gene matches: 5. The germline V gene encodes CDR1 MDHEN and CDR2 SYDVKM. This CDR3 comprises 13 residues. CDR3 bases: TGTGCCAGCAGTCCCCGACAGGGGGGTGAGCAGTTCTTC. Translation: CASSPRQGGEQFF.